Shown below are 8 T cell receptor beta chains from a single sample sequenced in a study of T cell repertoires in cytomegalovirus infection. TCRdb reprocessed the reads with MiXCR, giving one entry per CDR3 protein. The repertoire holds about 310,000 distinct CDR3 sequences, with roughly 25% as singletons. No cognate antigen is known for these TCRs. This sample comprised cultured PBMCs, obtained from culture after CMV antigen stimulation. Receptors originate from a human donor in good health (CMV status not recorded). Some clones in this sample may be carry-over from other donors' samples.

Here the CDR3 reads CASSRPSAREQFF. The CDR3 nucleotides read TGTGCCAGCAGTCGACCCTCAGCGCGTGAGCAGTTCTTC. The genes are TRBV25-1 and TRBJ2-1; unclear D gene. The CDR3 contains 13 residues. CDR1 is MGHDK and CDR2 is SYGVNS in the germline V gene. The ends were cut back, 5 bases at V and 9 bases at J, with 14 bases in the middle. The entire variable domain, with the rest obtained from reference TRBV25-1 and TRBJ2-1, is as follows: EADIYQTPRYLVIGTGKKITLECSQTMGHDKMYWYQQDPGMELHLIHYSYGVNSTEKGDLSSESTVSRIRTEHFPLTLESARPSHTSQYLCASSRPSAREQFFGPGTRLTVL.

The CDR3 nucleotides read TGCGCCAGCAGCCAAAGGGAGTCTGGTCCAGATACGCAGTATTTT. Its protein is CASSQRESGPDTQYF. J is TRBJ2-3 and V is TRBV4-3, with D possibly being TRBD2 (5 bases). Trimming stripped 2 bases from V and 4 bases from J, with 13 bases between. Germline V CDR1 and CDR2: LGHNA, YSLEER. The CDR3 contains 15 residues.

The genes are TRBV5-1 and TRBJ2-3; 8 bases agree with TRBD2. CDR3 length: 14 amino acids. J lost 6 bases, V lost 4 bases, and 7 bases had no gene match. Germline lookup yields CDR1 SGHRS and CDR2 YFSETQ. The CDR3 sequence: CASSGAGEVDTQYF. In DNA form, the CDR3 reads TGCGCCAGCAGCGGAGCGGGAGAAGTGGATACGCAGTATTTT.

The CDR3 is CASSPGGAPTYEQYV. CDR3 nucleotides: TGTGCCAGCAGCCCGGGTGGGGCCCCGACCTACGAGCAGTACGTC. The genes are TRBV28 and TRBJ2-7, with a possible D match to TRBD1 (5 bases). The germline V and J ends were trimmed by 6 bases and 2 bases, with 17 bases remaining between them. Germline V lookup: CDR1 MDHEN, CDR2 SYDVKM. The CDR3 contains 15 residues.

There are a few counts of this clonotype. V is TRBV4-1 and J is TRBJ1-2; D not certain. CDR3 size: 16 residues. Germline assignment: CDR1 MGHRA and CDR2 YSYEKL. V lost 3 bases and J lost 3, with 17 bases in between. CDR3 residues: CASSQRAGGMHYGYTF. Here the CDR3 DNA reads TGCGCCAGCAGCCAGAGAGCTGGAGGGATGCACTATGGCTACACCTTC.

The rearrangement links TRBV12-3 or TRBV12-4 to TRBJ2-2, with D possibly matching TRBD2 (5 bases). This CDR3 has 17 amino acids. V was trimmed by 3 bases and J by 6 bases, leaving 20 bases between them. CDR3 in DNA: TGTGCCAGCAGTTTCCCCCCGCGCGGCCTCGGGGCCGGGGAGCTGTTTTTT. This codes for CASSFPPRGLGAGELFF.

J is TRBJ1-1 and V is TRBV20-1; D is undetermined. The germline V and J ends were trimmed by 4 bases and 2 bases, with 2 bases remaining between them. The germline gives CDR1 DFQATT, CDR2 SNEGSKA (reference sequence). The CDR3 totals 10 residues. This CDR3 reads CSAINTEAFF. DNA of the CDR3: TGCAGTGCTATTAACACTGAAGCTTTCTTT.

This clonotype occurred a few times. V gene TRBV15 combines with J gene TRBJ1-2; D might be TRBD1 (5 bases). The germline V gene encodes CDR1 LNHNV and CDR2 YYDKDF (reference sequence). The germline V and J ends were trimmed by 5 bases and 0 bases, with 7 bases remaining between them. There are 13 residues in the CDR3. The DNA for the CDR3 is TGTGCCACCAGCCGGGACCCTAACTATGGCTACACCTTC. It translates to CATSRDPNYGYTF.